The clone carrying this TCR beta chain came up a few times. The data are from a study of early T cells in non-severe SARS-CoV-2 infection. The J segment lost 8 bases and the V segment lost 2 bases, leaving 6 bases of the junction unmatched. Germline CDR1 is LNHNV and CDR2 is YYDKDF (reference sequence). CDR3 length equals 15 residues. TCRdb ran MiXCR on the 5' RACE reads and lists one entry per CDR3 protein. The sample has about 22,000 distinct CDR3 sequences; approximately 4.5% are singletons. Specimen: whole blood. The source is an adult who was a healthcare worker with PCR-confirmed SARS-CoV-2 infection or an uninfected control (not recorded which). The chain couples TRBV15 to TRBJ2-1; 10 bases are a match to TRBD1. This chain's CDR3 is CATSRRDRGIDEQFF. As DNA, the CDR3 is TGTGCCACCAGCAGAAGGGACAGGGGTATCGATGAGCAGTTCTTC.